This T cell receptor beta chain was sequenced during a study of cytomegalovirus exposure and HLA in healthy donors. Study results and caveats: Among TCR sequences, most were rare, though some public TCRs appeared in many donors. TCR beta chains associated with HLA were, in a later analysis, more clonally expanded than equally common others.

Each donor's status was that of a healthy bone marrow donor. With regard to this clone: What it binds is unknown.

PCR employed 60 Vbeta and 13 Jbeta primers. Assay used: immunoSEQ multiplex PCR; TCRdb lists only in-frame clones, some missing. Altogether 97,000 or so clones are present, approximately 9% being singletons, with the ten largest covering around 5%. The CDR3 contains 15 residues. V dropped 5 bases and J dropped 3; count of bases not matched to a gene: 9. Germline CDR1 is SGHDT and CDR2 is YYEEEE. The sequenced sample was PBMCs. The receptor comes from a man between 45 and 60 years old in good health and CMV-seropositive. The chain couples TRBV5-6 to TRBJ1-2, with TRBD1 identical over 8 bases. As DNA, the CDR3 is TGTGCCAGCAGACAGTCGACAGGGGCGGACTATGGCTACACCTTC. Translated, it gives CASRQSTGADYGYTF. The full variable domain, rest sourced from reference TRBV5-6 and TRBJ1-2, is DAGVTQSPTHLIKTRGQQVTLRCSPKSGHDTVSWYQQALGQGPQFIFQYYEEEERQRGNFPDRFSGHQFPNYSSELNVNALLLGDSALYLCASRQSTGADYGYTFGSGTRLTVV.